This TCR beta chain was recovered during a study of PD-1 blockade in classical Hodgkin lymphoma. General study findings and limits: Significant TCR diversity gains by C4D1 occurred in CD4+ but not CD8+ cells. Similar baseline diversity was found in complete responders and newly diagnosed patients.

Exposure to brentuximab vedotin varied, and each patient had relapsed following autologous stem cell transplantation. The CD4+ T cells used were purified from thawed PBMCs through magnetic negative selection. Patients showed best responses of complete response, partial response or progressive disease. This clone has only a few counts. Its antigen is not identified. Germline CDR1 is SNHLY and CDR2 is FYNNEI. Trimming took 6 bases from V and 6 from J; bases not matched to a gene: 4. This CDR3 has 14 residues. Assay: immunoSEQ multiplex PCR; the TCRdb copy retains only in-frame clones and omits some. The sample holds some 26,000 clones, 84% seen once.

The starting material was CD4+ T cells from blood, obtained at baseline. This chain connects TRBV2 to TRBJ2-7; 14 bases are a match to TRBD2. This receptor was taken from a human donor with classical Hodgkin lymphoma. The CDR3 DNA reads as TGTGCCAGCAGGGGACTAGCGGGGGCGTCCGAGCAGTACTTC. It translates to CASRGLAGASEQYF.